One and the same sample provided the 21 T cell receptor beta chains below, sequenced in a study of shared clonotypes between healthy human individuals. Terminally differentiated effector memory CD45RA+ cells were left out of the naive CD8 fraction, which was CD45RO-negative and positively selected for CCR7. The assay was immunoSEQ multiplex PCR, and TCRdb's table has in-frame clones only and misses some. The sample has roughly 890,000 clones; 92% are singletons. Sample: naive CD8+ T cells sorted from blood. Receptors were obtained from a man aged 25 to 40 in good health.

In its sample, this clone was seen once. V usage is TRBV7-8 and J usage is TRBJ2-5; 12 bases match TRBD2. CDR3 size: 17 residues. The trim removed 5 bases at V and 3 bases at J, leaving 10 bases unmatched. Germline V lookup: CDR1 SGHVS, CDR2 FQNEAQ. Written as DNA, the CDR3 is TGTGCCAGCAGCCTACAACTAGCGGGAGGCCCCGAAGAGACCCAGTACTTC. Its translation: CASSLQLAGGPEETQYF.

The chain combines TRBV7-9 with TRBJ2-2, with D perhaps matching TRBD1 (6 bases). Trimming cost V 10 bases and J 4 bases, with 13 bases left between them. CDR1 and CDR2 from the germline V gene are SEHNR and FQNEAQ (reference sequence). This CDR3 spans 13 amino acids. CDR3 protein: CATKTGSTGELFF. The CDR3 DNA is TGTGCCACCAAAACAGGGTCCACCGGGGAGCTGTTTTTT.

The chain uses TRBV9 and TRBJ1-2; TRBD1 matches 7 bases. The germline V gene has CDR1 SGDLS and CDR2 YYNGEE. This CDR3 region has 12 residues. J lost 2 bases, V lost 7 bases, and 2 bases had no gene match. CDR3 DNA sequence: TGTGCCAGCCAGACAGGGAACTATGGCTACACCTTC. Amino acids: CASQTGNYGYTF.

In DNA form, the CDR3 reads TGTGCCAGCAGCGAAACCCGGGAGGGGGCGTTCTTC. It yields the protein CASSETREGAFF. The chain links TRBV7-9 to TRBJ2-1; possibly TRBD2 for D (8 bases). Germline V gene data show CDR1 as SEHNR and CDR2 as FQNEAQ (reference sequence). The V gene lost 5 bases and the J gene lost 15 bases, with 17 bases spanning the gap. This CDR3 has 12 residues.

The chain links TRBV19 to TRBJ2-6; D not resolved. CDR1 and CDR2 from the germline V gene are LNHDA and SQIVND (reference sequence). V was trimmed by 8 bases and J by 3 bases, leaving 11 bases between them. The CDR3 spans 14 residues. The CDR3 is CASSVTLGANVLTF. CDR3 coding DNA: TGTGCCAGTTCGGTGACTCTTGGGGCCAACGTCCTGACTTTC.

The CDR3 reads CASSSLAGVGTGELFF. The DNA of the CDR3 is TGTGCCAGCAGCTCCTTAGCGGGAGTTGGCACCGGGGAGCTGTTTTTT. This chain joins TRBV7-6 and TRBJ2-2; TRBD2 matches at 9 bases. Germline lookup yields CDR1 SGHVS and CDR2 FNYEAQ. V was pared by 4 bases and J by 4 bases, with 7 bases of the junction left unmatched. This CDR3 contains 16 residues.

Remarks on this clone: At the DNA level, this CDR3 is encoded by other sequences in the same sample as well. V is TRBV7-9 and J is TRBJ2-7; D call uncertain. Germline loops: CDR1 SEHNR, CDR2 FQNEAQ (reference sequence). The V end was cut by 5 bases, the J end by 1 base, with 12 bases between. CDR3 length: 14 residues. The chain's CDR3 is CASSPPGRSYEQYF. The CDR3 DNA reads as TGTGCCAGCAGCCCCCCGGGCCGATCCTACGAGCAGTACTTC.

Comment on this clone: This CDR3 is also generated by other DNA sequences in the sample. V usage is TRBV7-6 and J usage is TRBJ1-1; a weak D match, TRBD1 (5 bases). Germline-derived CDR1 and CDR2 are SGHVS and FNYEAQ. The CDR3 runs to 13 residues. The ends were cut back, 5 bases at V and 1 base at J, with 8 bases in the middle. CDR3 in amino acids: CASSAGPNTEAFF. The CDR3 region has the DNA TGTGCCAGCAGCGCGGGACCGAACACTGAAGCTTTCTTT.

V usage is TRBV6-5 and J usage is TRBJ2-5; weak D call: TRBD1 (5 bases). In germline, CDR1 is MNHEY, CDR2 SVGAGI. This CDR3 has 16 residues. V lost 0 bases and J lost 4, with 15 bases in between. CDR3 sequence reads: CASSYSITRVGETQYF. CDR3 DNA sequence: TGTGCCAGCAGTTACTCGATTACCAGGGTGGGAGAGACCCAGTACTTC.

The chain joins TRBV4-1 to TRBJ2-1; the D is unclear. This CDR3 is 13 amino acids long. Trimming pared 1 base from V and 5 bases from J, leaving 6 bases between. Germline values: CDR1 MGHRA, CDR2 YSYEKL. CDR3 residues: CASSQVQNNEQFF. CDR3 nucleotide sequence: TGCGCCAGCAGCCAAGTACAGAACAATGAGCAGTTCTTC.

Points on this clone: Other DNA sequences in this sample translate to the same CDR3. The gene calls are TRBV27 and TRBJ2-7; D is unclear. The germline CDR1 and CDR2 sequences are MNHEY and SMNVEV (reference sequence). With 2 bases removed from V and 1 base from J, the gap between germline ends came to 9 bases. This CDR3 has 14 residues. The CDR3 sequence: CASSLGLGSYEQYF. CDR3 in DNA: TGTGCCAGCAGTTTAGGGCTAGGTTCCTACGAGCAGTACTTC.

The rearrangement links TRBV7-9 to TRBJ2-3, with TRBD1 matching 8 bases. Trimming removed 4 bases from V and 5 bases from J; junction bases left unmatched: 8. The CDR3 covers 15 residues. Germline CDR1 and CDR2: SEHNR and FQNEAQ (reference sequence). The CDR3 DNA follows: TGTGCCAGCAGCTCCTCAGGGGGCGCGGGAGATACGCAGTATTTT. This sequence encodes CASSSSGGAGDTQYF.

This CDR3 reads CASETGTSAYEQYF. CDR3 DNA: TGTGCCAGTGAGACCGGGACTAGCGCATACGAGCAGTACTTC. The chain employs TRBV19 and TRBJ2-7; the match to TRBD2 covers 10 bases. CDR3 length: 14 amino acids. V lost 8 bases to trimming and J lost 4 bases; unmatched junction nucleotides: 8. Germline V CDR1 and CDR2: LNHDA, SQIVND (reference sequence).

The genes are TRBV4-1 and TRBJ2-3; D is possibly TRBD2 (6 bases). The CDR3 is made up of 15 amino acids. V was cut by 1 base and J by 1 base, with 9 bases left in between. Germline CDR1 is MGHRA and CDR2 is YSYEKL. The CDR3 here is CASSQGERGTDTQYF. The CDR3 DNA sequence: TGCGCCAGCAGCCAAGGAGAGCGGGGCACAGATACGCAGTATTTT.

This chain uses TRBV4-3 with TRBJ2-1; D assignment may be TRBD1 or TRBD2 (5 bases each). Germline V CDR1 and CDR2: LGHNA, YSLEER. The germline V and J ends were trimmed by 0 bases and 2 bases, with 14 bases remaining between them. This CDR3 region has 17 residues. DNA for the CDR3: TGCGCCAGCAGCCAAGATACGGGGCGGGCCCCCTACAATGAGCAGTTCTTC. The encoded protein is CASSQDTGRAPYNEQFF.

The chain has TRBV30 and TRBJ1-2; D gene uncertain. V was trimmed by 0 bases and J by 0 bases, leaving 11 bases between them. This CDR3 has 15 amino acids. From germline, CDR1 is GTSNPN and CDR2 SVGIG (reference sequence). The CDR3 region has the DNA TGTGCCTGGAGTGTGTATACGGGAGCTAACTATGGCTACACCTTC. It encodes CAWSVYTGANYGYTF.

The chain uses TRBV15 and TRBJ2-3; 7 bases match TRBD2. V shed 5 bases, J shed 7 bases, and the junction held 12 bases outside the gene matches. The CDR3 length is 15 residues. CDR1 is LNHNV and CDR2 is YYDKDF in the germline V gene (reference sequence). The CDR3 DNA sequence: TGTGCCACCAGCGGCAGTCGCGGGAGCACGCATACGCAGTATTTT. As protein: CATSGSRGSTHTQYF. The full variable domain, completed using reference TRBV15 and TRBJ2-3, is DAMVIQNPRYQVTQFGKPVTLSCSQTLNHNVMYWYQQKSSQAPKLLFHYYDKDFNNEADTPDNFQSRRPNTSFCFLDIRSPGLGDTAMYLCATSGSRGSTHTQYFGPGTRLTVL.

The chain carries TRBV7-6 and TRBJ2-1, with TRBD2 as a possible D gene (6 bases). The ends were cut back, 0 bases at V and 3 bases at J, with 9 bases in the middle. Germline CDR1 and CDR2: SGHVS and FNYEAQ. CDR3 length: 15 amino acids. In DNA form, the CDR3 reads TGTGCCAGCAGCTTAGCTGCGGGGTTCTACAATGAGCAGTTCTTC. Residues: CASSLAAGFYNEQFF. The full variable domain, in which reference TRBV7-6 and TRBJ2-1 provide the parts outside the CDR3, is GAGVSQSPRYKVTKRGQDVALRCDPISGHVSLYWYRQALGQGPEFLTYFNYEAQQDKSGLPNDRFSAERPEGSISTLTIQRTEQRDSAMYRCASSLAAGFYNEQFFGPGTRLTVL.

This chain joins TRBV2 and TRBJ2-1; a weak D match, TRBD2 (6 bases). Trimming took 4 bases from V and 5 from J, leaving 12 bases between them. This CDR3 is 14 amino acids long. Germline assignment: CDR1 SNHLY and CDR2 FYNNEI. CDR3 nucleotides: TGTGCCAGCAGTGTACTAGCCGCCAACAATGAGCAGTTCTTC. Protein product: CASSVLAANNEQFF.

The J gene is TRBJ2-7, the V gene TRBV7-9; D possibly corresponds to TRBD1 (5 bases). Germline CDR1 reads SEHNR; CDR2 reads FQNEAQ (reference sequence). The CDR3 is 13 amino acids. Trimming left V 5 bases short and J 1 base short, with 9 bases between. The CDR3 bases are TGTGCCAGCAGCATAGACAGATCCTACGAGCAGTACTTC. Its translation is CASSIDRSYEQYF. Complete variable domain (other parts from reference TRBV7-9 and TRBJ2-7): DTGVSQNPRHKITKRGQNVTFRCDPISEHNRLYWYRQTLGQGPEFLTYFQNEAQLEKSRLLSDRFSAERPKGSFSTLEIQRTEQGDSAMYLCASSIDRSYEQYFGPGTRLTVT.

V and J are TRBV7-8 and TRBJ2-1; TRBD2 is a possible D gene (5 bases). Germline values: CDR1 SGHVS, CDR2 FQNEAQ. V lost 7 bases, J lost 6 bases, and 22 bases lay in between. The CDR3 extends over 16 amino acids. The CDR3 nucleotides read TGTGCCAGCAACCCCCCCGGGGTGGAGTCGTCCAATGAGCAGTTCTTC. Encoded protein: CASNPPGVESSNEQFF.